This T cell receptor (beta chain) was recovered during a study of CD8 T cells in ankylosing spondylitis. Each CDR3 protein is one row after TCRdb ran MiXCR on the 5' RACE reads. The sample lists 250,000 to 300,000 distinct CDR3 sequences, approximately 20% occurring once. Notes on the study in general: Disease-associated clonotypes exhibited CD8+ identity and were relatively infrequent in peripheral blood. Reported data indicate significant enrichment of disease-linked clones within matched ankylosing spondylitis synovial fluid.

This clonotype turned up a few times. Its matching antigen is unknown. V was trimmed by 2 bases and J by 0 bases, leaving 14 bases between them. Germline CDR1 reads SNHLY; CDR2 reads FYNNEI. This CDR3 has 17 amino acids. The sequencing input was blood, either unsorted or a sorted T cell fraction (not recorded which). The clonotype was recovered from a male donor with ankylosing spondylitis or in good health (not recorded which). This chain links TRBV2 with TRBJ1-5; D uncertain. CDR3 nucleotide sequence: TGTGCCAGCAGTGAATGGCAGACGATCTATAGCAATCAGCCCCAGCATTTT. Protein product: CASSEWQTIYSNQPQHF.